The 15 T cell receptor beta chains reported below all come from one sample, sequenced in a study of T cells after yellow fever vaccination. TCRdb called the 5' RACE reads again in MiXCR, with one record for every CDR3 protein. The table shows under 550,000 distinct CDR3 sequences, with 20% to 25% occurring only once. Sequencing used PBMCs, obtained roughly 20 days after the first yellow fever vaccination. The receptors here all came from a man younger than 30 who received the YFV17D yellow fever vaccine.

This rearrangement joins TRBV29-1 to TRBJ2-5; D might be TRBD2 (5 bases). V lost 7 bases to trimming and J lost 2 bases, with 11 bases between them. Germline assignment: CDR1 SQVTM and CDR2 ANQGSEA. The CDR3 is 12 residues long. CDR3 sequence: CSGSRGQETQYF. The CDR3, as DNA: TGCAGCGGCTCCCGGGGACAAGAGACCCAGTACTTC.

The CDR3 loop reads CASSVGVPPETQYF. In DNA form, the CDR3 reads TGCGCCAGCAGCGTGGGGGTGCCCCCCGAGACCCAGTACTTC. This chain uses TRBV5-1 with TRBJ2-5; D tentatively fits TRBD1 or TRBD2 (5 bases each). The V end was cut by 4 bases, the J end by 5 bases, with 15 bases between. There are 14 residues in the CDR3. Germline loops: CDR1 SGHRS, CDR2 YFSETQ. The complete variable domain, with remaining parts taken from reference TRBV5-1 and TRBJ2-5, reads KAGVTQTPRYLIKTRGQQVTLSCSPISGHRSVSWYQQTPGQGLQFLFEYFSETQRNKGNFPGRFSGRQFSNSRSEMNVSTLELGDSALYLCASSVGVPPETQYFGPGTRLLVL.

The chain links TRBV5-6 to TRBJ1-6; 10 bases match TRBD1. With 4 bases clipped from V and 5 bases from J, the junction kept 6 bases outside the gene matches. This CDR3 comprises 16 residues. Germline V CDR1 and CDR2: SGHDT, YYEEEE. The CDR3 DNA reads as TGTGCCAGCAGCCCGACAGGGGGCTTTAATAATTCACCCCTCCACTTT. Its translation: CASSPTGGFNNSPLHF.

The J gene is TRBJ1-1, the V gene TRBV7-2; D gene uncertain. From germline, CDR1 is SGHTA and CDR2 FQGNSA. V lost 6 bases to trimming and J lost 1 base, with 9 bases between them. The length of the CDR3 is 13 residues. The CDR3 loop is CASRPNQNTEAFF. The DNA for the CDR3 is TGTGCCAGCAGACCAAATCAGAACACTGAAGCTTTCTTT.

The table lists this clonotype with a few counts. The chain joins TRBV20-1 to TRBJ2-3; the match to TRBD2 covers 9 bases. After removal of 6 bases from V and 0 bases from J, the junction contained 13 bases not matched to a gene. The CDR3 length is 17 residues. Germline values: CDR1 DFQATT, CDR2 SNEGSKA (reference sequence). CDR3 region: CSAHLARGGVSTDTQYF. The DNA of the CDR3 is TGCAGTGCCCACCTGGCCCGCGGGGGGGTTAGCACAGATACGCAGTATTTT.

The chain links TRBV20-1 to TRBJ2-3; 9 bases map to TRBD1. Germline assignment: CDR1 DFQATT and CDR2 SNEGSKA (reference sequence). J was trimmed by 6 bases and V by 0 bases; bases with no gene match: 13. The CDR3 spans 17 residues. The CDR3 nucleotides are TGCAGTGCTAGAGATCTAATCGGGACAGGGTTTGGGGATACGCAGTATTTT. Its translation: CSARDLIGTGFGDTQYF.

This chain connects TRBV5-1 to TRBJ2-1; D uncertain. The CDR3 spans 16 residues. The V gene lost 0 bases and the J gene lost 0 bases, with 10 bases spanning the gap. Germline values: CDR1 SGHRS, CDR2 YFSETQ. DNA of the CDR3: TGCGCCAGCAGCTTGGGGATCTCAAGCTCCTACAATGAGCAGTTCTTC. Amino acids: CASSLGISSSYNEQFF.

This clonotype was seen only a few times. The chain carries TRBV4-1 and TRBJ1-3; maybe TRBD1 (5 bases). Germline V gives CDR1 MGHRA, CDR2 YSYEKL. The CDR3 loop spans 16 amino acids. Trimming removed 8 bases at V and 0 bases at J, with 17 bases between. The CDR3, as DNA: TGCGCCAGCTCGAGAGGGGCAGCTCGCTCTGGAAACACCATATATTTT. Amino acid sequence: CASSRGAARSGNTIYF.

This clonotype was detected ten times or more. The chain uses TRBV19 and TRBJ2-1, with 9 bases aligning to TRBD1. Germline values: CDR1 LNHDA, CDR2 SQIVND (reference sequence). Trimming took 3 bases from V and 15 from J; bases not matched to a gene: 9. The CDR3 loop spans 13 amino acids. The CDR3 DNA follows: TGTGCCAGTAGTATTGGCTCCGGGACAGGGTCGTTCTTC. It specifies CASSIGSGTGSFF.

The CDR3 DNA follows: TGCAGCGCCCGAACCGCTAACTATGGCTACACCTTC. This translates into CSARTANYGYTF. The chain has TRBV29-1 and TRBJ1-2; D not certain. This CDR3 is 12 amino acids long. CDR1 SQVTM and CDR2 ANQGSEA come from the germline V gene. V dropped 7 bases and J dropped 0 bases, with 9 bases sitting between them. Together with reference TRBV29-1 and TRBJ1-2, the CDR3 gives the full variable domain: SAVISQKPSRDICQRGTSLTIQCQVDSQVTMMFWYRQQPGQSLTLIATANQGSEATYESGFVIDKFPISRPNLTFSTLTVSNMSPEDSSIYLCSARTANYGYTFGSGTRLTVV.

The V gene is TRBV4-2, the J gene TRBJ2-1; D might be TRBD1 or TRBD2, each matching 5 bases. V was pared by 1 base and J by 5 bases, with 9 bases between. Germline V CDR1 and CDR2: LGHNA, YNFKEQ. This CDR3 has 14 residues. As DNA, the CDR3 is TGTGCCAGCAGCCAAGCAGGGACGAACAATGAGCAGTTCTTC. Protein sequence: CASSQAGTNNEQFF.

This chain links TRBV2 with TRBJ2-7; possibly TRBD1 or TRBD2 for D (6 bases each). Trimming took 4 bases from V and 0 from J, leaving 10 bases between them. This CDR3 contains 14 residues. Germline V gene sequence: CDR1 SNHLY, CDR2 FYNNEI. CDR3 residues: CASSGEDSSYEQYF. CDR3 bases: TGTGCCAGCAGTGGGGAGGACAGCTCCTACGAGCAGTACTTC.

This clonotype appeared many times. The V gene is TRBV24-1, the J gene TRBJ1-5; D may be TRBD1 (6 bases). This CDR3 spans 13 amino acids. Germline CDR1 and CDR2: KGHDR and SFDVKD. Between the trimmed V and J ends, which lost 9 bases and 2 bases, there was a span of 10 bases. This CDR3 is CATGSGGNQPQHF. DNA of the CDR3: TGTGCCACCGGTTCAGGGGGCAATCAGCCCCAGCATTTT.

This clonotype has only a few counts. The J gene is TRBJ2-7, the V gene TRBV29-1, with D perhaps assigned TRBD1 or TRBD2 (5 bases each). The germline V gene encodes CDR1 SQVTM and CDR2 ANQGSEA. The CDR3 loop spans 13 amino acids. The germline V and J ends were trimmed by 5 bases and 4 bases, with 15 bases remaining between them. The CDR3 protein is CSVRSGARYEQYF. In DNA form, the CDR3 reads TGCAGCGTTCGGTCCGGGGCTAGATACGAGCAGTACTTC.

This chain's CDR3 is CASSLGSAGGTDTQYF. The CDR3 DNA reads TGTGCCAGCAGTTTGGGGTCAGCGGGGGGCACAGATACGCAGTATTTT. The chain carries TRBV28 and TRBJ2-3; 8 positions agree with TRBD2. Germline V lookup: CDR1 MDHEN, CDR2 SYDVKM. The V segment lost 3 bases and the J segment 1 base; nucleotides outside the gene matches: 6. CDR3 size: 16 residues.